A selection of T cell receptor beta chains follows, all from one sample in a study of OX40 agonist ivuxolimab in advanced cancers. TCRdb keeps only in-frame clones here, not all; method: immunoSEQ multiplex PCR. The data hold 39,000 or so clones, with around 90% observed a single time. The sequencing here drew on CD4+ or CD8+ T cells sorted from blood, taken in a trial of the OX40 agonist ivuxolimab. Receptor source: an adult with an advanced solid tumor such as melanoma, head and neck, liver or kidney cancer. The CDR3 runs from the conserved cysteine through the conserved F or W. A D gene is named only where the DNA matches it firmly. A clone size is listed for some rows: how often the clone was seen (once, few, many), or a class if it is expanded.

>TRBJ1-2|-|TRBV5-6|-|15
CASSLAGVRRYGYTF
TGTGCCAGCAGCCTGGCCGGGGTACGTCGATATGGCTACACCTTC
>TRBJ1-1|-|TRBV7-2|-|15
CASSHIGERDTEAFF
TGTGCCAGCAGCCACATAGGGGAGAGGGACACTGAAGCTTTCTTT
>TRBJ2-7|-|TRBV2|TRBD2|14
CATLGGVGGYEQYF
TGTGCCACCTTGGGGGGGGTAGGTGGCTACGAGCAGTACTTC
>TRBJ2-1|-|TRBV6-5|-|12
CASSSSDNEQFF
TGTGCCAGCAGTTCCTCGGACAATGAGCAGTTCTTC
>TRBJ2-3|-|TRBV27|TRBD1|16
CASATPIRGRADTQYF
TGTGCCAGCGCGACCCCTATCAGGGGGCGCGCAGATACGCAGTATTTT
>TRBJ1-5|-|TRBV19|TRBD1|15
CASSIVGQGYQPQHF
TGTGCCAGTAGTATAGTGGGACAGGGATACCAGCCCCAGCATTTT
>TRBJ1-4|-|TRBV28|TRBD1|16
CASSGIQGATSEKLFF
TGTGCCAGCAGCGGAATACAGGGGGCGACGAGCGAAAAACTGTTTTTT
>TRBJ2-3|once|TRBV6-1|-|14
CASSEDLATDTQYF
TGTGCCAGCAGTGAAGATCTTGCCACAGATACGCAGTATTTT
>TRBJ1-1|-|TRBV9|-|16
CASSVAPERANTEAFF
TGTGCCAGCAGCGTAGCTCCCGAACGGGCGAACACTGAAGCTTTCTTT
>TRBJ2-1|-|TRBV5-1|-|15
CASSLGLVGTNEQFF
TGCGCCAGCAGCTTGGGACTAGTAGGAACGAATGAGCAGTTCTTC
>TRBJ1-3|-|TRBV7-2|-|16
CASSLVTSFEGNTIYF
TGTGCCAGCAGCTTAGTGACGAGTTTCGAAGGAAACACCATATATTTT